This TCR beta chain was recovered during a study of a mutant IDH1 vaccine in newly diagnosed glioma. Time point reported: week 11, during vaccination. Doses comprised 300 ug of mutant IDH1 20-mer peptide each, plus topical imiquimod. The germline CDR1 and CDR2 sequences are SEHNR and FQNEAQ (reference sequence). The CDR3 sequence is 10 residues long. Trimming cost V 1 base and J 6 bases, with 0 bases left between them. Regarding this clone: What it binds is unknown.

Clones were sequenced by immunoSEQ multiplex PCR, and TCRdb holds only the in-frame ones, with some missing. The data show about 120,000 clones, with roughly 75% seen just once and 5% to 7% held by the top ten. The receptor was derived from a middle-aged man with glioma. The chain has TRBV7-9 and TRBJ2-5, with D hard to call. Sequencing was performed on PBMCs, taken from a glioma patient whose treatment included an IDH1 peptide vaccine. In nucleotides, the CDR3 is TGTGCCAGCAGCTTAGAGACCCAGTACTTC. This encodes CASSLETQYF.